This entry lists 20 T cell receptor beta chains sequenced from one sample in a study of cytomegalovirus exposure and HLA in healthy donors. Some clones are missing from TCRdb's copy, which holds only in-frame ones; the method was immunoSEQ multiplex PCR. Of some 80,000 clones listed, roughly 95% are singletons. Sequencing input: PBMCs. These receptors all stem from a woman between 18 and 29 years old in good health and CMV-seronegative.

CDR3: CASSSKQGAPKLNTEAFF. For the CDR3, the DNA is TGTGCCAGCAGCAGTAAACAGGGGGCCCCGAAACTGAACACTGAAGCTTTCTTT. The rearrangement links TRBV21-1 to TRBJ1-1; the table names TRBD1, a call not compared with the DNA. TRBV21-1 is a pseudogene segment. The CDR3 consists of 18 residues.

This rearrangement joins TRBV6-5 to TRBJ1-5; D might be TRBD1 (6 bases). Trimming stripped 5 bases from V and 6 bases from J, with 17 bases between. The CDR3 sequence is 15 residues long. The germline gives CDR1 MNHEY, CDR2 SVGAGI. The CDR3 DNA follows: TGTGCCAGCAGTCCCCTGACAGGCGGTGGTCAGCCCCAGCATTTT. Amino acids: CASSPLTGGGQPQHF.

The rearrangement uses TRBV5-1 and TRBJ1-1; possible D gene TRBD1, 6 bases. This CDR3 has 16 residues. CDR1 is SGHRS and CDR2 is YFSETQ in the germline V gene. The ends were cut back, 5 bases at V and 10 bases at J, with 27 bases in the middle. CDR3 sequence reads: CASRHDFDRLQDGAFF. CDR3 nucleotides: TGCGCCAGCAGACACGACTTTGACAGGCTTCAGGACGGAGCTTTCTTT.

The V call is TRBV6-5, the J call TRBJ2-2; a possible D gene is TRBD1 (5 bases). This CDR3 comprises 13 residues. The germline V gene has CDR1 MNHEY and CDR2 SVGAGI. Trimming left V 7 bases short and J 5 bases short, with 11 bases between. CDR3 region: CASIRAGTGELFF. The CDR3 coding sequence is TGTGCCAGCATCAGGGCCGGAACCGGGGAGCTGTTTTTT.

The V and J genes are TRBV7-2 and TRBJ2-5; 7 positions agree with TRBD2. Germline V gene lookup returns CDR1 SGHTA and CDR2 FQGNSA. Trimming removed 3 bases from V and 5 bases from J; junction bases left unmatched: 6. The CDR3 is 14 amino acids. CDR3 sequence reads: CASSFRGSGETQYF. Written as DNA, the CDR3 is TGTGCCAGCAGCTTTCGCGGGAGCGGTGAGACCCAGTACTTC.

This chain uses TRBV28 with TRBJ2-7, with TRBD2 identical over 15 bases. V was pared by 5 bases and J by 4 bases, with 9 bases of the junction left unmatched. Germline V gives CDR1 MDHEN, CDR2 SYDVKM. CDR3 size: 17 residues. In DNA form, the CDR3 reads TGTGCCAGCAGTGGTGGGACTAGCGGGAGGAACCGTTACGAGCAGTACTTC. Residues: CASSGGTSGRNRYEQYF. Full variable domain (rest looked up from reference TRBV28 and TRBJ2-7): DVKVTQSSRYLVKRTGEKVFLECVQDMDHENMFWYRQDPGLGLRLIYFSYDVKMKEKGDIPEGYSVSREKKERFSLILESASTNQTSMYLCASSGGTSGRNRYEQYFGPGTRLTVT.

Only one count was recorded for this clone. The chain has TRBV5-4 and TRBJ1-6; 7 bases map to TRBD1. This CDR3 comprises 15 residues. Per the germline V gene, CDR1 is SGHNT and CDR2 is YYREEE (reference sequence). J lost 6 bases, V lost 3 bases, and 6 bases had no gene match. CDR3 sequence: CASSWGRDSNSPLHF. The CDR3, as DNA: TGTGCCAGCAGCTGGGGTCGGGACAGTAATTCACCCCTCCACTTT.

The rearrangement links TRBV4-1 to TRBJ2-7; no firm D call. CDR1 MGHRA and CDR2 YSYEKL come from the germline V gene. V was cut by 3 bases and J by 4 bases, with 10 bases left in between. This CDR3 region has 13 residues. In DNA form, the CDR3 reads TGCGCCAGCAGCCACCCCCCCGGTTACGAGCAGTACTTC. Protein product: CASSHPPGYEQYF.

The chain employs TRBV5-5 and TRBJ2-1; 8 bases align to TRBD1. The V and J ends lost 3 bases and 6 bases, in that order; junction bases with no gene match: 14. Per germline, CDR1 SGHKS and CDR2 YYEKEE (reference sequence). The CDR3 runs to 17 residues. The CDR3 protein is CASSSYRTGTSLNEQFF. CDR3 DNA: TGTGCCAGCAGCTCATACCGGACAGGGACTTCCCTCAATGAGCAGTTCTTC.

This sequence joins TRBV7-6 and TRBJ2-1; 12 nucleotides match TRBD2. Trimming cost V 5 bases and J 5 bases; bases outside gene matches: 4. Germline lookup yields CDR1 SGHVS and CDR2 FNYEAQ. This CDR3 is built from 15 residues. CDR3 region: CASSLRTSGNNEQFF. The CDR3 region has the DNA TGTGCCAGCAGCCTGCGGACTAGCGGGAACAATGAGCAGTTCTTC.

The V and J genes are TRBV18 and TRBJ2-7; D is possibly TRBD1 (6 bases). V was shortened by 1 base and J by 0 bases, with 10 bases between the two germline ends. CDR1 is KGHSH, CDR2 LQKENI, per germline. The CDR3 sequence is 15 residues long. In DNA form, the CDR3 reads TGTGCCAGCTCACCACTTTCAGGGGTCTCCTACGAGCAGTACTTC. This translates into CASSPLSGVSYEQYF.

This clone came up once. The V call is TRBV11-2, the J call TRBJ1-2; a possible D gene is TRBD1 (5 bases). CDR3 size: 12 residues. Germline loops: CDR1 SGHAT, CDR2 FQNNGV. V gave up 2 bases and J gave up 8 bases, with 9 bases separating them. CDR3 in DNA: TGTGCCAGCAGCTTACAGGGATGGGGCTACACCTTC. This codes for CASSLQGWGYTF.

The genes are TRBV27 and TRBJ2-3; D may be TRBD2 (6 bases). V lost 3 bases, J lost 8 bases, and 21 bases lay in between. The CDR3 loop spans 16 amino acids. Germline CDR1 reads MNHEY; CDR2 reads SMNVEV (reference sequence). The CDR3 DNA reads TGTGCCAGCAGTTTTAGGCGAGACCTGGGGGAGGCTACGCAGTATTTT. Translating gives CASSFRRDLGEATQYF.

The CDR3 is CASSRAGRQETQYF. The CDR3 region has the DNA TGCGCCAGCAGCCGAGCGGGACGTCAAGAGACCCAGTACTTC. The chain uses TRBV10-1 and TRBJ2-5; 7 nucleotides agree with TRBD2. Trimming cost V 6 bases and J 2 bases; bases outside gene matches: 6. The germline CDR1 and CDR2 sequences are WNHNN and SYGVQD (reference sequence). The CDR3 length is 14 residues.

The J gene is TRBJ1-1, the V gene TRBV5-1; weak D call: TRBD1 (5 bases). V lost 3 bases, J lost 6 bases, and 18 bases lay in between. Germline V gene lookup returns CDR1 SGHRS and CDR2 YFSETQ. This CDR3 comprises 15 residues. The CDR3 region is CASSSISGGNAEAFF. DNA for the CDR3: TGCGCCAGCAGCTCCATTTCCGGGGGAAACGCTGAAGCTTTCTTT.

This chain joins TRBV5-6 and TRBJ2-3; D is unresolved. CDR1 and CDR2 from the germline V gene are SGHDT and YYEEEE. This CDR3 contains 14 residues. Trimming took 1 base from V and 1 from J, leaving 7 bases between them. The CDR3 DNA sequence: TGTGCCAGCAGCTTGCTTTCAGGCACAGATACGCAGTATTTT. It is translated as CASSLLSGTDTQYF.

CDR3 sequence reads: CASSGQGANQPQHF. CDR3 nucleotides: TGTGCCAGTAGTGGACAGGGGGCGAATCAGCCCCAGCATTTT. V is TRBV19 and J is TRBJ1-5; 11 bases are shared with TRBD1. The length of the CDR3 is 14 residues. The J segment lost 4 bases and the V segment lost 5 bases, leaving 1 base of the junction unmatched. Germline CDR1 is LNHDA and CDR2 is SQIVND (reference sequence).

DNA of the CDR3: TGTGCCAGTAGTATTCGAGATTACAATGAGCAGTTCTTC. Translated, it gives CASSIRDYNEQFF. The chain uses TRBV19 and TRBJ2-1; D not resolved. The CDR3 is made up of 13 amino acids. Trimming stripped 3 bases from V and 4 bases from J, with 7 bases between. Germline-derived CDR1 and CDR2 are LNHDA and SQIVND (reference sequence).

The rearrangement links TRBV5-4 to TRBJ2-7, with 10 positions matching TRBD1. Germline V gene sequence: CDR1 SGHNT, CDR2 YYREEE (reference sequence). The CDR3 contains 14 residues. Trimming removed 6 bases from V and 4 bases from J; junction bases left unmatched: 7. Here the CDR3 reads CASNRDRGRYEQYF. The CDR3 nucleotides are TGTGCCAGCAACCGAGACAGGGGGCGATACGAGCAGTACTTC.

This chain connects TRBV4-1 to TRBJ1-2; no clear D gene. This CDR3 region has 16 residues. In germline, CDR1 is MGHRA, CDR2 YSYEKL. Trimming cost V 0 bases and J 7 bases, with 18 bases left between them. CDR3 protein: CASSQDPLTVPGGYTF. Here the CDR3 DNA reads TGCGCCAGCAGCCAAGATCCTTTAACAGTCCCTGGTGGCTACACCTTC.